Presented here are 30 T cell receptor beta chains from one specimen sequenced in a study of CD8+CD57+ T cells in acquired aplastic anemia. Individuals selected for sequencing had exhibited CD8+CD57+ cell expansion on flow cytometry. Profiles of TCR beta VDJ and CDR3 were generated from a genomic DNA template. TCRdb re-called the reads through MiXCR, storing one row per CDR3 protein. The table records around 210,000 distinct CDR3 sequences, 55% to 65% of them present only once. The sample consisted of sorted CD4+, CD8+, or CD8+CD57+ T cells (not recorded which) from PBMCs. All receptors derive from a human donor with aplastic anemia.

The J gene is TRBJ2-7, the V gene TRBV20-1, with D possibly being TRBD2 (5 bases). Germline assignment: CDR1 DFQATT and CDR2 SNEGSKA (reference sequence). This CDR3 spans 14 amino acids. V was shortened by 6 bases and J by 0 bases, with 15 bases between the two germline ends. The CDR3 bases are TGCAGTGCCACGGGCAGGAGGAGCTCCTACGAGCAGTACTTC. Translated, it gives CSATGRRSSYEQYF.

This clonotype came up once. The chain joins TRBV20-1 to TRBJ1-1; 10 bases are shared with TRBD1. The J segment lost 4 bases and the V segment lost 3 bases, leaving 8 bases of the junction unmatched. CDR1 is DFQATT, CDR2 SNEGSKA, per germline (reference sequence). The CDR3 has 15 residues. The CDR3 bases are TGCAGTGCTAGCGAGGGGACAGGGGCAGTCACTGAAGCTTTCTTT. This sequence encodes CSASEGTGAVTEAFF.

The chain carries TRBV9 and TRBJ1-4, with a weak D call TRBD1 (6 bases). The CDR3 extends over 17 amino acids. The V and J ends lost 3 bases and 3 bases respectively, with 18 bases between them. Looked up from germline, CDR1 is SGDLS and CDR2 is YYNGEE. The CDR3 here is CASSALPLQGANEKLFF. The CDR3, as DNA: TGTGCCAGCAGCGCCCTCCCCCTACAGGGTGCTAATGAAAAACTGTTTTTT.

The chain uses TRBV15 and TRBJ2-7; D is undetermined. The germline gives CDR1 LNHNV, CDR2 YYDKDF (reference sequence). V shed 0 bases and J shed 4 bases, with 10 bases lying between them. The length of the CDR3 is 14 residues. This CDR3 reads CATSRDLKDYEQYF. In nucleotides, the CDR3 is TGTGCCACCAGCAGAGATTTGAAGGATTACGAGCAGTACTTC.

The chain recombines TRBV20-1 with TRBJ2-6; 10 nucleotides line up with TRBD1. Trimming took 6 bases from V and 0 from J; bases not matched to a gene: 11. The CDR3 covers 18 residues. Germline V CDR1 and CDR2: DFQATT, SNEGSKA (reference sequence). The CDR3 spells CSAGKFGQGGSGANVLTF. DNA of the CDR3: TGCAGTGCCGGAAAATTCGGACAGGGGGGCTCTGGGGCCAACGTCCTGACTTTC.

V and J are TRBV10-3 and TRBJ2-7; a possible D gene is TRBD1 (8 bases). V was cut by 0 bases and J by 5 bases, with 14 bases left in between. This CDR3 contains 15 residues. CDR1 is ENHRY and CDR2 is SYGVKD in the germline V gene. The DNA for the CDR3 is TGTGCCATCAGTGAGTCTGGTACAGGGGGGGACGAGCAGTACTTC. It is translated as CAISESGTGGDEQYF.

The chain links TRBV7-9 to TRBJ2-2, with D unclear. In germline, CDR1 is SEHNR, CDR2 FQNEAQ (reference sequence). Between the trimmed V and J ends, which lost 1 base and 0 bases, there was a span of 6 bases. The CDR3 loop spans 15 amino acids. In DNA form, the CDR3 reads TGTGCCAGCAGCTTAGGGGTAACGAACACCGGGGAGCTGTTTTTT. Its translation is CASSLGVTNTGELFF.

J is TRBJ2-5 and V is TRBV5-8; 10 positions agree with TRBD2. This CDR3 has 15 residues. V shed 2 bases and J 0 bases; nucleotides not matched to a gene: 1. Germline loops: CDR1 SGHTS, CDR2 YDEGEE. The CDR3 is CASSLAGGYQETQYF. The CDR3, as DNA: TGTGCCAGCAGCTTAGCGGGGGGGTACCAAGAGACCCAGTACTTC.

V is TRBV7-3 and J is TRBJ2-1; no definite D call. Trimming pared 5 bases from V and 10 bases from J, leaving 15 bases between. Germline V gene data show CDR1 as SGHTA and CDR2 as FQGTGA. CDR3 length equals 13 residues. The CDR3 region has the DNA TGTGCCAGCAGCCCCGCCCCCTCAGGCGAGCAGTTCTTC. The encoded protein is CASSPAPSGEQFF.

This chain uses TRBV19 with TRBJ2-1, with 7 bases identical to TRBD1. V was pared by 7 bases and J by 3 bases, with 9 bases of the junction left unmatched. Germline CDR1 LNHDA, CDR2 SQIVND (reference sequence). This CDR3 region has 15 residues. As DNA, the CDR3 is TGTGCCAGTACGAGCAGGGGGACCAACTACAATGAGCAGTTCTTC. Translation gives CASTSRGTNYNEQFF.

This clonotype was counted once. This sequence joins TRBV4-3 and TRBJ2-1; D is ambiguous. V was clipped by 4 bases and J by 9 bases, with 16 bases between them. The CDR3 has 14 amino acids. CDR1 and CDR2 from the germline V gene are LGHNA and YSLEER. This CDR3 is CASSLHEVPGEQFF. The CDR3 DNA reads as TGCGCCAGCAGCCTACACGAAGTACCCGGTGAGCAGTTCTTC.

The V gene is TRBV7-2, the J gene TRBJ2-6, with a weak D call TRBD2 (6 bases). The CDR3 totals 19 residues. The V gene's germline CDR1 is SGHTA and CDR2 FQGNSA. V lost 4 bases to trimming and J lost 0 bases, with 19 bases between them. Here the CDR3 reads CASSSPSGTGTSGANVLTF. CDR3 nucleotides: TGTGCCAGCAGCTCACCTTCCGGGACTGGAACCTCTGGGGCCAACGTCCTGACTTTC.

There are a few counts of this clonotype. The J gene is TRBJ1-1, the V gene TRBV7-2; D is unresolved. Germline V lookup: CDR1 SGHTA, CDR2 FQGNSA. The V gene lost 1 base and the J gene lost 4 bases, with 7 bases spanning the gap. This CDR3 has 13 residues. The CDR3 spells CASSLGVGTEAFF. The CDR3 coding sequence is TGTGCCAGCAGCTTAGGGGTAGGCACTGAAGCTTTCTTT. The entire variable domain, with the rest obtained from reference TRBV7-2 and TRBJ1-1, is as follows: GAGVSQSPSNKVTEKGKDVELRCDPISGHTALYWYRQSLGQGLEFLIYFQGNSAPDKSGLPSDRFSAERTGGSVSTLTIQRTQQEDSAVYLCASSLGVGTEAFFGQGTRLTVV.

As regards this clonotype: One base away lies a much larger clone, so this may be a sequencing read error. The chain recombines TRBV19 with TRBJ2-7, with D hard to call. Per germline, CDR1 LNHDA and CDR2 SQIVND (reference sequence). V was pared by 5 bases and J by 3 bases, with 11 bases between. This CDR3 comprises 13 residues. CDR3 DNA sequence: TGTGCCAGTAGTCCGGAACAGATCTACGAGCAGTACTTC. This encodes CASSPEQIYEQYF.

This clonotype was counted between two and nine times. V is TRBV5-8 and J is TRBJ2-5; the match to TRBD1 covers 8 bases. Germline trimming cut 5 bases from V and 4 bases from J; bases unmatched to any gene: 7. The germline CDR1 and CDR2 sequences are SGHTS and YDEGEE. This CDR3 region has 14 residues. CDR3 nucleotides: TGTGCCAGCAGACGGAGGACAGGGTCAGAGACCCAGTACTTC. This encodes CASRRRTGSETQYF.

Note on this clonotype: This sequence may be a read error, since a much larger clone differs from it by one base. J is TRBJ2-1 and V is TRBV7-3; the D gene is possibly TRBD2 (5 bases). The CDR3 runs 14 residues. In germline, CDR1 is SGHTA, CDR2 FQGTGA. In nucleotides, the CDR3 is TGTGCCGGCAGCCCTGGACTCAGTGGCAATGAGCAGTTCTTC. Its translation: CAGSPGLSGNEQFF.

Note on this clonotype: Sequence at one end of the junction differs from germline and may be a read error. This chain uses TRBV5-1 with TRBJ1-2, with 9 bases identical to TRBD1. The CDR3 runs to 15 residues. Germline loops: CDR1 SGHRS, CDR2 YFSETQ. The CDR3 spells CASGGQGTTNYGYTF. The CDR3 DNA reads as TGTGCCAGCGGCGGACAGGGGACGACTAACTATGGCTACACCTTC.

The CDR3 bases are TGTGCCACCAGCAGAGCGAACCAGCCCCAGCATTTT. Its translation: CATSRANQPQHF. The chain recombines TRBV15 with TRBJ1-5; no clear D gene. Germline V gene sequence: CDR1 LNHNV, CDR2 YYDKDF (reference sequence). V lost 1 base, J lost 7 bases, and 5 bases lay in between. CDR3 length equals 12 residues. Full variable domain (outside the CDR3, taken from reference TRBV15 and TRBJ1-5): DAMVIQNPRYQVTQFGKPVTLSCSQTLNHNVMYWYQQKSSQAPKLLFHYYDKDFNNEADTPDNFQSRRPNTSFCFLDIRSPGLGDTAMYLCATSRANQPQHFGDGTRLSIL.

A few counts support this clonotype. This sequence joins TRBV10-3 and TRBJ2-7; 9 bases agree with TRBD1. Germline V lookup: CDR1 ENHRY, CDR2 SYGVKD. The trim removed 6 bases at V and 6 bases at J, leaving 12 bases unmatched. CDR3 length equals 15 residues. The CDR3 is CAIRPLDRGGSEQYF. For the CDR3, the DNA is TGTGCCATCAGGCCCCTGGACAGGGGAGGGTCCGAGCAGTACTTC.

The gene calls are TRBV6-6 and TRBJ2-7; 9 nucleotides align to TRBD1. The length of the CDR3 is 16 residues. CDR1 and CDR2 (germline): MNHNY, SVGAGI (reference sequence). Germline trimming cut 4 bases from V and 4 bases from J; bases unmatched to any gene: 11. Here the CDR3 reads CASSLGETGQGYEQYF. DNA for the CDR3: TGTGCCAGCAGTTTAGGTGAAACTGGACAGGGGTACGAGCAGTACTTC.

This clonotype was seen repeatedly, ten times or more. The rearrangement joins TRBV4-1 to TRBJ1-4, with D unresolved. Germline values: CDR1 MGHRA, CDR2 YSYEKL. The CDR3 loop spans 17 amino acids. Trimming took 1 base from V and 8 from J, leaving 20 bases between them. The CDR3 loop reads CASSQVMSLDYGEKLFF. The CDR3 nucleotides read TGCGCCAGCAGCCAAGTAATGAGCTTGGATTATGGGGAAAAACTGTTTTTT.

This rearrangement joins TRBV15 to TRBJ2-7; 13 nucleotides line up with TRBD2. J was trimmed by 8 bases and V by 5 bases; bases with no gene match: 9. Germline V lookup: CDR1 LNHNV, CDR2 YYDKDF (reference sequence). The CDR3 has 15 residues. CDR3 sequence reads: CATSEGTSGTSQQYF. The CDR3 coding sequence is TGTGCCACCAGCGAGGGGACTAGCGGGACTAGCCAGCAGTACTTC. Full variable domain (remainder filled in from reference TRBV15 and TRBJ2-7): DAMVIQNPRYQVTQFGKPVTLSCSQTLNHNVMYWYQQKSSQAPKLLFHYYDKDFNNEADTPDNFQSRRPNTSFCFLDIRSPGLGDTAMYLCATSEGTSGTSQQYFGPGTRLTVT.

Ten or more counts support this clonotype. The rearrangement links TRBV29-1 to TRBJ2-1; 10 bases line up with TRBD1. In germline, CDR1 is SQVTM, CDR2 ANQGSEA. The CDR3 has 14 amino acids. Germline trimming cut 8 bases from V and 7 bases from J; bases unmatched to any gene: 11. The CDR3 sequence: CSSRSGQGLNEQFF. In DNA, the CDR3 is TGCAGCTCCAGGTCGGGACAGGGGTTGAATGAGCAGTTCTTC.

This clonotype was seen just once. The chain has TRBV5-5 and TRBJ2-7; TRBD1 might be the D (6 bases). Germline V gene lookup returns CDR1 SGHKS and CDR2 YYEKEE (reference sequence). Trimming took off 4 bases at V and 5 bases at J, with 13 bases between the two ends. The CDR3 loop spans 13 amino acids. CDR3 nucleotides: TGTGCCAGCAGCGGTCAGGGGCGGCACGAGCAGTACTTC. It translates to CASSGQGRHEQYF. The entire variable domain, with the rest obtained from reference TRBV5-5 and TRBJ2-7, is as follows: DAGVTQSPTHLIKTRGQQVTLRCSPISGHKSVSWYQQVLGQGPQFIFQYYEKEERGRGNFPDRFSARQFPNYSSELNVNALLLGDSALYLCASSGQGRHEQYFGPGTRLTVT.

This clonotype was recorded only once. This rearrangement joins TRBV7-9 to TRBJ1-2; perhaps TRBD1 as D (6 bases). Per the germline V gene, CDR1 is SEHNR and CDR2 is FQNEAQ (reference sequence). The CDR3 has 15 residues. Trimming shortened V by 1 base and J by 3 bases, and 12 bases separated the two germline ends. The CDR3 nucleotides read TGTGCCAGCAGCTTAGAAGGGGGGAGCTACTATGGCTACACCTTC. Its protein is CASSLEGGSYYGYTF.

This clonotype showed up just once. The chain recombines TRBV7-2 with TRBJ1-1; D unclear. This CDR3 is 15 amino acids long. From germline, CDR1 is SGHTA and CDR2 FQGNSA. Trimming stripped 5 bases from V and 0 bases from J, with 13 bases between. The CDR3, as DNA: TGTGCCAGCAGCCGGGATAGGAGACTGAACACTGAAGCTTTCTTT. Residues: CASSRDRRLNTEAFF.

This clonotype was counted between two and nine times. The rearrangement joins TRBV5-6 to TRBJ2-3; D may be TRBD1 or TRBD2 (5 bases each). Trimming removed 4 bases from V and 1 base from J, with 16 bases in between. There are 16 residues in the CDR3. Germline-derived CDR1 and CDR2 are SGHDT and YYEEEE. CDR3 in DNA: TGTGCCAGCAGCATAGGGGTCAGCGGACGCACAGATACGCAGTATTTT. Amino acids: CASSIGVSGRTDTQYF.

V gene TRBV5-6 combines with J gene TRBJ1-6, with 7 bases matching TRBD1. The germline gives CDR1 SGHDT, CDR2 YYEEEE. There are 14 residues in the CDR3. V trimming: 2 bases; J trimming: 8 bases; junction bases outside the gene matches: 4. In DNA form, the CDR3 reads TGTGCCAGCAGCTTAAACAGGGGACATTCACCCCTCCACTTT. It is translated as CASSLNRGHSPLHF. Together with reference TRBV5-6 and TRBJ1-6, the CDR3 gives the full variable domain: DAGVTQSPTHLIKTRGQQVTLRCSPKSGHDTVSWYQQALGQGPQFIFQYYEEEERQRGNFPDRFSGHQFPNYSSELNVNALLLGDSALYLCASSLNRGHSPLHFGNGTRLTVT.

The table lists this clonotype with many counts. The CDR3 bases are TGTGCCAGCAGCTTACTTCCACAAGAGACCCAGTACTTC. Its translation: CASSLLPQETQYF. The V gene is TRBV7-9, the J gene TRBJ2-5; no clear D. V lost 2 bases, J lost 2 bases, and 6 bases lay in between. CDR1 SEHNR and CDR2 FQNEAQ come from the germline V gene (reference sequence). This CDR3 has 13 amino acids.

This clonotype was seen only a few times. The J gene is TRBJ2-3, the V gene TRBV20-1, with TRBD2 matching 10 bases. CDR1 is DFQATT and CDR2 is SNEGSKA in the germline V gene (reference sequence). J lost 3 bases, V lost 5 bases, and 8 bases had no gene match. This CDR3 region has 15 residues. CDR3 in amino acids: CSAPGAGGRTDTQYF. DNA of the CDR3: TGCAGTGCTCCTGGAGCGGGGGGGCGGACAGATACGCAGTATTTT.